This T cell receptor beta chain was identified during a study of T cell repertoires in cytomegalovirus infection. This CDR3 has 14 amino acids. V lost 2 bases to trimming and J lost 8 bases, with 13 bases between them. Germline V gene data show CDR1 as SGHDN and CDR2 as FVKESK. One entry per CDR3 protein, called by TCRdb with MiXCR from the reads. Of about 600,000 distinct CDR3 sequences in the sample, approximately 24% were seen once. This clonotype was seen only a few times. The receptor was isolated from a human donor in good health (CMV status not recorded). Some clones in this sample may be carry-over from other donors' samples. This chain uses TRBV14 with TRBJ1-5; no definite D call. The sequenced material came from CD8+ T cells from PBMCs. The CDR3 sequence: CASSQIPCVEPQHF. The CDR3 DNA is TGTGCCAGCAGCCAAATCCCTTGTGTAGAGCCCCAGCATTTT.